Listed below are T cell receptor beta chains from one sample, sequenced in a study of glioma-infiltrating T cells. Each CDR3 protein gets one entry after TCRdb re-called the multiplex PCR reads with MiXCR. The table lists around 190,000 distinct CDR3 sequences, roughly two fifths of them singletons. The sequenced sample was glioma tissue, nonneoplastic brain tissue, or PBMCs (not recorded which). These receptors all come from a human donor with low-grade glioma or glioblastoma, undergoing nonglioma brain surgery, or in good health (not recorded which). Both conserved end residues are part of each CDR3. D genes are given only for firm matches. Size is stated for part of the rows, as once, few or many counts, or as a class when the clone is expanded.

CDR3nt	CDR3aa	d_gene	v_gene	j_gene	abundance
TGTGACAGCAGTTTGGCCTCTCCGACCCGCTCCTACAATGAGCAGTTCTTC	CDSSLASPTRSYNEQFF	-	TRBV6-2/TRBV6-3	TRBJ2-1	-
TGCAGTGCTTTGCACAGTAGAGGAAACACAATATATTTT	CSALHSRGNTIYF	-	TRBV20-1	TRBJ1-3	-
TGTGCCAGCGGGACTCCCGAGATCACTTTCTCCTATAATTCACCCCTCCACTTT	CASGTPEITFSYNSPLHF	-	TRBV28	TRBJ1-6	few
TGTGCCACCAGCAGCCTCTCCTGGGGACTTCCACGCGGTAGTGAGCAGTTCTTC	CATSSLSWGLPRGSEQFF	-	TRBV15	TRBJ2-1	many
TGTGCCAGCAGTTCCGGGCAGGGAGGTTGGACTGAAGCTTTCTTT	CASSSGQGGWTEAFF	-	TRBV28	TRBJ1-1	many
TGTGCCAGCACACCGGGACTAGCGGAATTCAATGAGCAGTTCTTC	CASTPGLAEFNEQFF	TRBD2	TRBV12-3/TRBV12-4	TRBJ2-1	few
TGTGCCAGCAGTCTTCTCTCCTGCAATGAGCAGTTCTTC	CASSLLSCNEQFF	-	TRBV12-3/TRBV12-4	TRBJ2-1	-
TGTGCCAGCAGCCTTACGGGAGTTAGCGAGCAGTACTTC	CASSLTGVSEQYF	-	TRBV28	TRBJ2-7	many
TGTGCCAGCAGCCCCGGGTGGCAAGGGAATGAGCAGTTCTTC	CASSPGWQGNEQFF	-	TRBV7-9	TRBJ2-1	many
TGTGCCAGCAGTTACGGGGGGGGCAGCGGCACAGATACGCAGTATTTT	CASSYGGGSGTDTQYF	-	TRBV6-6	TRBJ2-3	many
TGTGCCAGCAGAACGACTAGCGGCTACGAGCAGTACTTC	CASRTTSGYEQYF	TRBD2	TRBV6-1	TRBJ2-7	many
TGTGCCAGCAGCCGCCTCATCGGGAGGGCCGTCGACAATGAGCAGTTCTTC	CASSRLIGRAVDNEQFF	TRBD2	TRBV7-8	TRBJ2-1	many
TGTGCCAGCTCTGAACTAGCGGACTACAATGAGCAGTTCTTC	CASSELADYNEQFF	TRBD2	TRBV2	TRBJ2-1	many
TGCAGTGCTAGGGATAGCGGGACTAGCGGCTACAATGAGCAGTTCTTC	CSARDSGTSGYNEQFF	TRBD2	TRBV20-1	TRBJ2-1	-
TGTGCCAGCAGTGCCGGGACAACCACAGATACGCAGTATTTT	CASSAGTTTDTQYF	-	TRBV6-1	TRBJ2-3	many
TGCAGTGCTAGCATCCCGGGAGTGGGGGATGAGCAGTTCTTC	CSASIPGVGDEQFF	-	TRBV20-1	TRBJ2-1	many
TGTGCCAGCAGGAGGTTAGCGTCGGGGCCCTACGAGCAGTACTTC	CASRRLASGPYEQYF	-	TRBV6-1	TRBJ2-7	many
TGTGCCAACAGTGAAGGGGGAGCCAAAAACGTTCAGTACTTC	CANSEGGAKNVQYF	-	TRBV28	TRBJ2-4	-
TGTGCCAGCAGGCAGGGCCTATGTGGTGAGGGCCCCCAGCATTTT	CASRQGLCGEGPQHF	-	TRBV28	TRBJ1-5	-
TGTGCCAGCAGTTTAACCCGGGCTGGAAACACCATATATTTT	CASSLTRAGNTIYF	-	TRBV28	TRBJ1-3	many
TGTGCCAGCAGTTCGAATAAAGGCTCCTACGAGCAGTACTTC	CASSSNKGSYEQYF	-	TRBV28	TRBJ2-7	-
TGCAGTGCCACGAGGGGAATTGGACTAGCGGACTACAATGAGCAGTTCTTC	CSATRGIGLADYNEQFF	TRBD2	TRBV20-1	TRBJ2-1	many
TGTGCCAGAAGCTTAGTTCCGGGTCCCTCAGATACGGAGTATTTT	CARSLVPGPSDTEYF	-	TRBV11-3	TRBJ2-3	-
TGTGCCAGCAGTTTCGTGGGGGATGGCTACACCTTC	CASSFVGDGYTF	-	TRBV12-3/TRBV12-4	TRBJ1-2	-
TGTGCCAGCAGGGGACAGGGGGTAGGTGGCTACACCTTC	CASRGQGVGGYTF	TRBD1	TRBV2	TRBJ1-2	few
TGCGCCACCTCGTGGCCGCACGGCTACACCTTC	CATSWPHGYTF	-	TRBV6-1	TRBJ1-2	-
TGTGCCAGCAGTTCACATAACCAGGGTTCCTACGAGCAGTACTTC	CASSSHNQGSYEQYF	-	TRBV6-2/TRBV6-3	TRBJ2-7	-
TGTGCCAGCAGCTGGGTAGCGGGGCAAGAGACCCAGTACTTC	CASSWVAGQETQYF	TRBD2	TRBV7-9	TRBJ2-5	few
TGTGCCAGCAGTTTATCTGGGCGGGACGAGACCCAGTACTTC	CASSLSGRDETQYF	-	TRBV12-3/TRBV12-4	TRBJ2-5	few
TGTGCCAGCAGCCCACCCGCCGGGAATAGGTCTTGGGAGCAGTACTTC	CASSPPAGNRSWEQYF	-	TRBV28	TRBJ2-7	-
TGCAGTGCACTCCGACTAGAATCGTTAGAGACCCAGTACTTC	CSALRLESLETQYF	-	TRBV20-1	TRBJ2-5	many
TGTGCCAGCAGCGCCGCGGGGAGCTCTTACGAGCAGTACTTC	CASSAAGSSYEQYF	-	TRBV11-2	TRBJ2-7	many
TGCAGTGCCCCCGACAGGAACACAGCAGCTTTCTTT	CSAPDRNTAAFF	-	TRBV20-1	TRBJ1-1	-
TGTGCCACTACAGGGGGCGGGAGTCAGCCCCAGCATTTT	CATTGGGSQPQHF	TRBD1	TRBV19	TRBJ1-5	few
TGCAGTGCGTACGGACAGGGGCGGCTAAACTCTGGAAACACCATATATTTT	CSAYGQGRLNSGNTIYF	TRBD1	TRBV20-1	TRBJ1-3	few
TGTGCCAGCAGCATAAAATTAGAAACGCAGTATTTT	CASSIKLETQYF	-	TRBV5-4	TRBJ2-3	few